The clone carrying this T cell receptor (beta chain) came up a few times. Its antigen remains unidentified. Germline values: CDR1 ENHRY, CDR2 SYGVKD. Trimming pared 3 bases from V and 0 bases from J, leaving 10 bases between. The CDR3 is 15 amino acids. A sample-barcoded 5' primer and a J-beta primer mix were used in a second PCR of roughly 7 to 11 cycles. Template switching added a 12-random-nucleotide identifier to every cDNA molecule. Each single sample gave us at least 3 million CDR3-containing paired-end reads. TCRdb called the 5' RACE reads again in MiXCR, with one record for every CDR3 protein. The sample carries hundreds of thousands of distinct CDR3 sequences, about half recorded once. The record originates from a study of blood T cells in healthy people across ages. Study-wide results and caveats: TCR beta diversity tracked closely with naive T cell percentage. Long-lived and aged donors differed, with more naive CD4+ cells and higher diversity in the long-lived.

This clonotype was sampled from a man at least 80 years old in good health. The specimen sequenced was blood. The chain links TRBV10-3 to TRBJ2-3; a possible D gene is TRBD2 (6 bases). DNA of the CDR3: TGTGCCATCAGTGAAGAGGGGACTAGCACAGATACGCAGTATTTT. Residues: CAISEEGTSTDTQYF.